This T cell receptor (beta chain) is drawn from a study of Graves' ophthalmopathy and Graves' hyperthyroidism. RNA transcripts were the source from which TCR beta CDR3 regions were amplified. In the first round, RT-PCR was carried out with HTBI primers, and a multiplex PCR formed the second round. Each CDR3 protein gets one entry after TCRdb re-called the multiplex PCR reads with MiXCR. Here the sample spans over a million distinct CDR3 sequences, 35% to 45% being singletons. Germline loops: CDR1 SEHNR, CDR2 FQNEAQ (reference sequence). V lost 3 bases to trimming and J lost 10 bases, with 25 bases between them. CDR3 length: 18 amino acids.

The clonotype originates from an adult man with Graves' hyperthyroidism. This sequence joins TRBV7-9 and TRBJ1-6, with D uncertain. What was sequenced was peripheral blood or thyroid tissue (not recorded which). CDR3 residues: CASSFPTEATDSGSPLHF. DNA of the CDR3: TGTGCCAGCAGCTTCCCCACGGAGGCTACGGATTCCGGATCACCCCTCCACTTT.